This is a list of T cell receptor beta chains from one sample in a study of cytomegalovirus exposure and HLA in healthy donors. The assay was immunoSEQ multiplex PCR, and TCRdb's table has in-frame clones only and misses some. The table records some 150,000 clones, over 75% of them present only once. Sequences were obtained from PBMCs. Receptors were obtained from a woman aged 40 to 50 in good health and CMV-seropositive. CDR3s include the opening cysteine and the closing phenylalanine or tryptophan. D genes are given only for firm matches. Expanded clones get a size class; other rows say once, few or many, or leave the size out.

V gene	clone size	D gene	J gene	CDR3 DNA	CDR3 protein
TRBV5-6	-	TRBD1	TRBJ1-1	TGTGCCAGTTTAACGTGGGACAGGGCGGGCACTGAAGCTTTCTTT	CASLTWDRAGTEAFF
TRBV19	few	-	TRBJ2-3	TGTGCCAGTAGAGTGGACAGGGGGCAAAAGCTAGCGGGAGGGCCGGCAGATACGCAGTATTTT	CASRVDRGQKLAGGPADTQYF
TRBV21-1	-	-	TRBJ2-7	TGTGCCAGCAGCTCCCCGGAGGGGCCCTACGAGCAGTACTTC	CASSSPEGPYEQYF
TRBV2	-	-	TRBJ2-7	TGTGCCAGCCATGGCAGGGCCTATACCTACGAGCAGTACTTC	CASHGRAYTYEQYF
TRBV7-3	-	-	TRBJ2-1	TGTGCCAGCAGCAAACTCCCCGGGGATAGGTTGGCGAATGAGCAGTTCTTC	CASSKLPGDRLANEQFF
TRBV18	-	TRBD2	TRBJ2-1	TGTGCCAGCTCACCACCGGGACTAGCGGAGAACAATGAGCAGTTCTTC	CASSPPGLAENNEQFF
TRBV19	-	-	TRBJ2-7	TGTGCCAGTAGCCAGAGGACTATCACCCAGAACGAGCAGTACTTC	CASSQRTITQNEQYF
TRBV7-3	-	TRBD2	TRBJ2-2	TGTGCCAGCAGCGCCCTAGCGGGAGTTAGTACCGGGGAGCTGTTTTTT	CASSALAGVSTGELFF
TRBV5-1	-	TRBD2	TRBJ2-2	TGCGCCAGCAGCCCCCTAGCGGGAGGACTCACCGGGGAGCTGTTTTTT	CASSPLAGGLTGELFF
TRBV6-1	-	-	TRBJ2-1	TGTGCCAGCAGTGAACAGGCTGCAGCAGGGAATGAGCAGTTCTTC	CASSEQAAAGNEQFF
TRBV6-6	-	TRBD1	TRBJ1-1	TGTGCCAGCAGTTTTCCAGGGGGCGATGAAGCTTTCTTT	CASSFPGGDEAFF
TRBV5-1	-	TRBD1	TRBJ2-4	TGCGCCAGCAGCCCGGGTCAGGGGGCTGTGGGTAAGGACATTCAGTACTTC	CASSPGQGAVGKDIQYF